This is a list of T cell receptor beta chains from one sample in a study of T-cell memory formation after mild COVID-19. TCRdb reprocessed the 5' RACE reads via MiXCR and lists one record per CDR3 protein. The table has hundreds of thousands of distinct CDR3 sequences, around 15% seen once. Material: PBMCs or a T cell subset sorted from them (not recorded which). These receptors all stem from a man younger than 35 who had mild COVID-19 (a few samples of this study predate the infection). Cell type and time point are not known. Each CDR3 is given with its conserved first and last residue. D genes are given only for firm matches. Clone size is given for some rows only: seen once, a few or many times, or a class if the clone is expanded.

abundance	v_gene	j_gene	d_gene	CDR3aa	CDR3nt
NA	TRBV27	TRBJ2-1	TRBD2	CASSLASGGDEQFF	TGTGCCAGCAGTTTGGCTAGCGGGGGTGATGAGCAGTTCTTC
many	TRBV5-1	TRBJ2-1	NA	CASSRGGADASYNEQFF	TGCGCCAGCAGCCGGGGTGGGGCGGATGCGTCATACAATGAGCAGTTCTTC
NA	TRBV6-2/TRBV6-3	TRBJ2-5	TRBD2	CASSKDQGRDTQYF	TGTGCCAGCAGTAAAGACCAAGGGAGGGATACCCAGTACTTC
few	TRBV5-6	TRBJ2-6	NA	CASALTGANVLTF	TGTGCCAGCGCCTTGACTGGGGCCAACGTCCTGACTTTC
NA	TRBV7-8	TRBJ1-5	NA	CASSFRQGSLNQPQHF	TGTGCCAGCAGCTTCCGCCAGGGGAGTTTGAATCAGCCCCAGCATTTT
NA	TRBV20-1	TRBJ2-7	TRBD2	CSARPQAGGYEQYF	TGCAGTGCTAGACCCCAAGCGGGGGGTTACGAGCAGTACTTC
many	TRBV12-3/TRBV12-4	TRBJ2-7	NA	CASSFPAGGTHEQYF	TGTGCCAGCAGTTTCCCGGCAGGCGGGACCCACGAGCAGTACTTC
few	TRBV7-6	TRBJ2-7	NA	CASSLNPTGKAYEQYF	TGTGCCAGCAGCTTAAACCCGACAGGAAAAGCCTACGAGCAGTACTTC
few	TRBV12-3/TRBV12-4	TRBJ2-7	TRBD2	CASSGLAGSSYEQYF	TGTGCCAGCAGCGGACTAGCGGGGAGTTCCTACGAGCAGTACTTC
many	TRBV5-1	TRBJ2-4	NA	CASSLRGNIQYF	TGCGCCAGCAGCTTGAGGGGGAACATTCAGTACTTC
NA	TRBV18	TRBJ2-2	NA	CASSRRGGQNTGELFF	TGTGCCAGCTCACGTCGGGGTGGGCAGAACACCGGGGAGCTGTTTTTT
NA	TRBV21-1	TRBJ2-3	NA	CASPKPLAGGDTQYF	TGTGCCAGTCCCAAGCCGCTAGCGGGGGGAGATACGCAGTATTTT
few	TRBV18	TRBJ2-4	TRBD1	CASSPHPGQGPFHQYF	TGTGCCAGCTCTCCTCATCCGGGACAGGGTCCTTTCCATCAGTACTTC
NA	TRBV7-2	TRBJ2-2	NA	CASSSMIARPGELFF	TGTGCCAGCAGCTCGATGATAGCGCGGCCCGGGGAGCTGTTTTTT
NA	TRBV11-2	TRBJ1-1	NA	CASRSSTPQNTEAFF	TGTGCCAGCAGGTCGTCCACTCCACAGAACACTGAAGCTTTCTTT
NA	TRBV6-2/TRBV6-3	TRBJ2-7	NA	CASSYSTGSFSYEQYF	TGTGCCAGCAGTTACTCGACGGGCAGTTTCTCCTACGAGCAGTACTTC
few	TRBV2	TRBJ1-1	NA	CASSESVQQNTEAFF	TGTGCCAGCAGTGAATCGGTGCAGCAGAACACTGAAGCTTTCTTT
NA	TRBV27	TRBJ1-4	NA	CASRPIQGIGEKLFF	TGTGCCAGCAGACCGATCCAGGGAATCGGTGAAAAACTGTTTTTT
NA	TRBV6-5	TRBJ1-1	NA	CASSNGGEAFF	TGTGCCAGCAGTAACGGTGGTGAAGCTTTCTTT
NA	TRBV11-2	TRBJ1-5	NA	CASSETMGVNGPQHF	TGTGCCAGCAGCGAAACTATGGGGGTAAATGGGCCCCAGCATTTT
many	TRBV20-1	TRBJ1-1	NA	CSAREPGLNTEAFF	TGCAGTGCTAGAGAGCCCGGTTTGAACACTGAAGCTTTCTTT
few	TRBV27	TRBJ1-5	NA	CASSRALRNQPQHF	TGTGCCAGCAGTCGGGCCTTACGCAATCAGCCCCAGCATTTT
few	TRBV28	TRBJ2-4	TRBD1	CATLTLGQGKNIQYF	TGTGCCACCCTTACCCTCGGACAGGGCAAAAACATTCAGTACTTC
NA	TRBV7-2	TRBJ2-1	NA	CASSSTPGTDSYNEQFF	TGTGCCAGCAGTTCCACCCCCGGGACGGACTCCTACAATGAGCAGTTCTTC
NA	TRBV4-3	TRBJ2-5	TRBD2	CASSQEWGRGEGETQYF	TGCGCCAGCAGCCAAGAGTGGGGGAGGGGTGAGGGGGAGACCCAGTACTTC
few	TRBV7-3	TRBJ1-2	NA	CASSSTGADGYTF	TGTGCCAGCAGCTCAACGGGGGCGGATGGCTACACCTTC
few	TRBV4-3	TRBJ2-4	TRBD1	CASSQEDRGGDIQYF	TGCGCCAGCAGCCAGGAAGACAGGGGAGGAGACATTCAGTACTTC
few	TRBV12-3/TRBV12-4	TRBJ2-7	NA	CASRGDVYEQYF	TGTGCCAGCAGAGGGGACGTATACGAGCAGTACTTC
few	TRBV30	TRBJ2-1	TRBD2	CAWSGLAGGDYNEQFF	TGTGCCTGGAGTGGGCTAGCGGGGGGCGACTACAATGAGCAGTTCTTC
few	TRBV29-1	TRBJ1-2	NA	CSVDHGYTF	TGCAGCGTCGACCATGGCTACACCTTC
NA	TRBV5-1	TRBJ2-1	TRBD1	CASSWGQGSHNEQFF	TGCGCCAGCAGCTGGGGACAGGGCTCGCACAATGAGCAGTTCTTC
few	TRBV20-1	TRBJ1-2	NA	CSARGGPNYGYTF	TGCAGTGCTAGAGGGGGGCCGAACTATGGCTACACCTTC